Listed below are T cell receptor beta chains from one sample, sequenced in a study of blood T cells in healthy people across ages. Via MiXCR, TCRdb re-called the 5' RACE reads, giving one row per CDR3 protein. Altogether roughly 900,000 distinct CDR3 sequences are present, around 48% being singletons, with the ten largest covering about an eighth. Sequenced sample: blood. Receptor source: a man in his thirties or forties in good health. CDR3s include the opening cysteine and the closing phenylalanine or tryptophan. A D gene is named only where the DNA matches it firmly. Not all rows give a size; the values are once, few, many and, for expanded clones, a class.

CDR3 length | D gene | J gene | clone size | V gene | CDR3 DNA | CDR3 protein
12 | . | TRBJ1-2 | few | TRBV20-1 | TGCAGTGCCCCGCCGGGGACTAATGGCTACACCTTC | CSAPPGTNGYTF
14 | . | TRBJ2-7 | . | TRBV6-4 | TGTGCCAGCAGTCCCCATACATACGGCTACGAGCAGTACTTC | CASSPHTYGYEQYF
16 | TRBD2 | TRBJ2-3 | . | TRBV20-1 | TGCAGTGCTAGAGATCTCGAGCGGGGGGCTTGGGATACGCAGTATTTT | CSARDLERGAWDTQYF
15 | TRBD2 | TRBJ2-7 | . | TRBV28 | TGTGCCAGCACCCAAGCGGGAGGGTACTCCCACGAGCAGTACTTC | CASTQAGGYSHEQYF
14 | TRBD1 | TRBJ2-7 | . | TRBV7-2 | TGTGCCAGCAGCGCTCACAGGGGGAACTACGAGCAGTACTTC | CASSAHRGNYEQYF
13 | . | TRBJ1-1 | . | TRBV4-1 | TGCGCCAGCAGCCCCGGGACCGCGCCTGAAGCTTTCTTT | CASSPGTAPEAFF
13 | . | TRBJ1-2 | . | TRBV6-4 | TGTGCCAGCAGTGACTCGCGCGGGGGTGGCTACACCTTC | CASSDSRGGGYTF
14 | TRBD2 | TRBJ2-5 | many | TRBV12-3/TRBV12-4 | TGTGCCAGCAGTTTGTCGGGAGGTGAAGAGACCCAGTACTTC | CASSLSGGEETQYF
14 | . | TRBJ2-5 | . | TRBV27 | TGTGCCAGCAGTTTCCTAGCTCGGTCAGAGACCCAGTACTTC | CASSFLARSETQYF
14 | TRBD1 | TRBJ1-5 | . | TRBV3-1 | TGTGCCAGCAGCCAGGGACAGGGAGCTCAGCCCCAGCATTTT | CASSQGQGAQPQHF
13 | . | TRBJ2-5 | . | TRBV7-9 | TGTGCCAGCAGCACGTCAGGGGTCGAGACCCAGTACTTC | CASSTSGVETQYF
15 | TRBD2 | TRBJ2-3 | . | TRBV2 | TGTGCCAGCAGTGAAAGAGCGGGGCGGGCAGATACGCAGTATTTT | CASSERAGRADTQYF
14 | TRBD2 | TRBJ2-5 | many | TRBV4-1 | TGCGCCAGCAGCCGGAGCGGGGTAGGTGAGACCCAGTACTTC | CASSRSGVGETQYF
14 | . | TRBJ2-7 | . | TRBV20-1 | TGCAGTTCGCGGGGGGACAGGAGCTCCTACGAGCAGTACTTC | CSSRGDRSSYEQYF
16 | TRBD2 | TRBJ2-3 | . | TRBV10-3 | TGTGCCATCAGTGACACTAGCGGGGGGGCGAAAGATACGCAGTATTTT | CAISDTSGGAKDTQYF
16 | . | TRBJ2-4 | . | TRBV27 | TGTGCCAGCAGTTCCTTACTTTCCCCGGCCAAAAACATTCAGTACTTC | CASSSLLSPAKNIQYF
14 | . | TRBJ2-2 | . | TRBV5-1 | TGCGCCAGCAGCTTGGGACAGATCACCGGGGAGCTGTTTTTT | CASSLGQITGELFF
15 | . | TRBJ1-6 | . | TRBV4-2 | TGTGCCAGCAGCCAAGACGGGCAGACATCCCGACCCCTCCACTTT | CASSQDGQTSRPLHF
14 | . | TRBJ1-5 | few | TRBV20-1 | TGCAGTGCTAGCGAACCCTCGGCCGGTCAGCCCCAGCATTTT | CSASEPSAGQPQHF
14 | TRBD2 | TRBJ2-3 | . | TRBV29-1 | TGCAGCGTTAAAGGCGGGGGGGCGGGAGATACGCAGTATTTT | CSVKGGGAGDTQYF
16 | . | TRBJ2-1 | . | TRBV7-9 | TGTGCCAGCAGCCCACTAACAGGGCGGGGAAACAATGAGCAGTTCTTC | CASSPLTGRGNNEQFF
12 | . | TRBJ2-7 | few | TRBV7-2 | TGTGCCAGCAGCCCCCAAAACTACGAGCAGTACTTC | CASSPQNYEQYF
13 | TRBD2 | TRBJ2-7 | . | TRBV12-5 | TGTGCTAGTGGCGGCCAGGGAGGGTACGAGCAGTACTTC | CASGGQGGYEQYF
15 | TRBD1 | TRBJ2-2 | . | TRBV4-2 | TGTGCCAGCAGCCAGGGGACAGGGGAAACCGGGGAGCTGTTTTTT | CASSQGTGETGELFF
16 | TRBD1 | TRBJ1-4 | . | TRBV29-1 | TGCAGCGTTGAGGGTTTACAGGGGATGGCTAATGAAAAACTGTTTTTT | CSVEGLQGMANEKLFF
15 | TRBD1 | TRBJ1-4 | . | TRBV6-5 | TGTGCCAGCAGTAGCCGGGACAGGGGAGGGGAAAAACTGTTTTTT | CASSSRDRGGEKLFF
15 | TRBD1 | TRBJ1-5 | . | TRBV11-2 | TGTGCCAGCAGCTTTAGTGGGGCAGGGGGTCAGCCCCAGCATTTT | CASSFSGAGGQPQHF
15 | TRBD2 | TRBJ2-7 | . | TRBV29-1 | TGCAGCGTTGAAGCTAGCGGGTTCTTTTCCTACGAGCAGTACTTC | CSVEASGFFSYEQYF
16 | . | TRBJ2-2 | . | TRBV28 | TGTGCCAGCAGCCCCAGACTAGCAGGGGAGGACGGGGAGCTGTTTTTT | CASSPRLAGEDGELFF
15 | . | TRBJ2-3 | . | TRBV3-1 | TGTGCCAGCAGCCGGTCCACTGGGAGCACAGATACGCAGTATTTT | CASSRSTGSTDTQYF
15 | TRBD1 | TRBJ1-1 | few | TRBV6-5 | TGTGCCAGCAGTTCTGGGGACAGTCGGAACACTGAAGCTTTCTTT | CASSSGDSRNTEAFF
15 | TRBD2 | TRBJ2-1 | many | TRBV30 | TGTGCCTGGAGCCCCCTGGCGGGGGGATACAATGAGCAGTTCTTC | CAWSPLAGGYNEQFF
14 | . | TRBJ2-7 | many | TRBV5-1 | TGTGCCAGCAGCTTAGACAGGTCCAGCTACGAGCAGTACTTC | CASSLDRSSYEQYF
15 | . | TRBJ1-3 | . | TRBV4-3 | TGCGCCAGCAGCCAAGAGGCCCCGGCTGGAAACACCATATATTTT | CASSQEAPAGNTIYF
12 | . | TRBJ2-7 | . | TRBV29-1 | TGCAGCGCCGGGACACACACCTACGAGCAGTACTTC | CSAGTHTYEQYF
16 | TRBD1 | TRBJ2-1 | . | TRBV6-5 | TGTGCCAGCAGCTTCTCGACAGGGTCCGCCGGCAATGAGCAGTTCTTC | CASSFSTGSAGNEQFF
15 | TRBD2 | TRBJ2-1 | . | TRBV6-6 | TGTGCCAGCAGTTACCCTACCGGGACTAGCAATGAGCAGTTCTTC | CASSYPTGTSNEQFF
16 | . | TRBJ2-7 | few | TRBV21-1 | TGTGCCAGCAGCAAAGATCCGGGGGACTGCTCCTACGAGCAGTACTTC | CASSKDPGDCSYEQYF
13 | . | TRBJ1-1 | . | TRBV4-2 | TGTGCCAGCAGCCAAGATGGTTACACTGAAGCTTTCTTT | CASSQDGYTEAFF
16 | . | TRBJ2-1 | . | TRBV27 | TGTGCCAGCAGTTTATTATCGGGGCCGCTTCACAATGAGCAGTTCTTC | CASSLLSGPLHNEQFF
14 | TRBD2 | TRBJ2-1 | . | TRBV20-1 | TGCAGTGCCGAGAGGGCTAGCGGGGGCAATGAGCAGTTCTTC | CSAERASGGNEQFF
15 | . | TRBJ1-1 | . | TRBV12-3/TRBV12-4 | TGTGCCAGCAGTTTCACTACAGGGTTGAACACTGAAGCTTTCTTT | CASSFTTGLNTEAFF
14 | . | TRBJ1-1 | . | TRBV15 | TGTGCCACCAGCAGAGTCCGCGAGTATCATGAAGCTTTCTTT | CATSRVREYHEAFF
14 | . | TRBJ1-1 | once | TRBV2 | TGTGCCAGCATTCTGACAGGACCCCTCACTGAAGCTTTCTTT | CASILTGPLTEAFF
13 | . | TRBJ2-7 | few | TRBV7-2 | TGTGCCAGCAGCTCAGGGTCGCGAAACGAGCAGTACTTC | CASSSGSRNEQYF
13 | . | TRBJ1-2 | few | TRBV25-1 | TGTGCCAGCAGTGAAGCCGGCCTCTATGGCTACACCTTC | CASSEAGLYGYTF
15 | TRBD2 | TRBJ2-2 | . | TRBV6-1 | TGTGCCAGCAGTGAACTAGCGGGGGGCACCGGGGAGCTGTTTTTT | CASSELAGGTGELFF
14 | . | TRBJ1-2 | few | TRBV6-6 | TGTGCCAGCAGTTACCAGGGGCGAAACTATGGCTACACCTTC | CASSYQGRNYGYTF
15 | TRBD1 | TRBJ2-7 | few | TRBV3-1 | TGTGCCAGCAGCCAAGATCAGGGCAGGGGGAACGAGCAGTACTTC | CASSQDQGRGNEQYF
15 | TRBD1 | TRBJ2-1 | . | TRBV6-4 | TGTGCCAGCAGTCCCGGACAGGGGGGCCCAAATGAGCAGTTCTTC | CASSPGQGGPNEQFF
15 | TRBD2 | TRBJ2-7 | few | TRBV9 | TGTGCCAGCACTGTGGGGGGGGGTGGATCCTACGAGCAGTACTTC | CASTVGGGGSYEQYF